Listed below are T cell receptor beta chains from one sample, sequenced in a study of blood T cell repertoires in COVID-19. TCRdb's copy holds only in-frame clones and misses some; the assay was immunoSEQ multiplex PCR. The repertoire consists of 50,000 to 70,000 clones, with approximately 83% occurring once and the leading ten covering around 10%. Sequenced input: peripheral blood. Receptors originate from a man older than 75 with COVID-19, enrolled during active disease. Each CDR3 is given with its conserved first and last residue. The D gene is left open where the match is weak. Some rows have no size entry. The others give once, few or many, or a class for an expanded clone.

size	J	D	length	V	DNA	CDR3
NA	TRBJ2-3	TRBD2	17	TRBV10-3	TGTGCCATCAGTGGCCTCCCCGGGGGGGCGGACACAGATACGCAGTATTTT	CAISGLPGGADTDTQYF
NA	TRBJ1-2	NA	14	TRBV24-1	TGTGCCACCAGTGATTCGACAGGCTTCTATGGCTACACCTTC	CATSDSTGFYGYTF
NA	TRBJ1-2	TRBD1	15	TRBV25-1	TGTGCCAGCAGATCTCCGGGACAGCGTAACTATGGCTACACCTTC	CASRSPGQRNYGYTF
NA	TRBJ1-2	NA	14	TRBV5-4	TGTGCCAGCAGCTTATTACAGGGAATCTATGGCTACACCTTC	CASSLLQGIYGYTF
NA	TRBJ1-5	NA	13	TRBV30	TGTGCCACAGGGATGCGGAGCAATCAGCCCCAGCATTTT	CATGMRSNQPQHF
NA	TRBJ2-5	TRBD2	13	TRBV14	TGTGCCAGCAGCCCGACTAGCAGGGAGACCCAGTACTTC	CASSPTSRETQYF
NA	TRBJ2-1	TRBD2	14	TRBV6-5	TGTGCCAGCAGCCTGGGTCTAGCGGGGAATGAGCAGTTCTTC	CASSLGLAGNEQFF
NA	TRBJ1-4	NA	13	TRBV29-1	TGCAGCGCCGACGGGGGGCGTTACGGAAAACTGTTTTTT	CSADGGRYGKLFF
NA	TRBJ2-2	TRBD2	14	TRBV5-1	TGCGCCAGCAGCTTTGGGGGGGACACCGGGGAGCTGTTTTTT	CASSFGGDTGELFF
NA	TRBJ2-5	NA	15	TRBV7-9	TGTGCCAGCAGCCAAACCGGGACTGTCCTAGAGACCCAGTACTTC	CASSQTGTVLETQYF
once	TRBJ2-3	NA	14	TRBV7-2	TGTGCCAGCAGCCCCGGGCGGACATCGGGTACGCAGTATTTT	CASSPGRTSGTQYF
NA	TRBJ1-4	NA	13	TRBV29-1	TGCAGCGTTGTGGTTGGCCCCAATGAAAAACTGTTTTTT	CSVVVGPNEKLFF
NA	TRBJ2-1	NA	15	TRBV19	TGTGCCAGTAGTACGTCGGACAGTGTCGGGGTTGAGCAGTTCTTC	CASSTSDSVGVEQFF
NA	TRBJ1-1	TRBD1	15	TRBV9	TGTGCCAGCAGCCTGTGGTGGGACAGCAACACTGAAGCTTTCTTT	CASSLWWDSNTEAFF
NA	TRBJ1-2	NA	15	TRBV28	TGTGCCAGCAACCCGGGGGGGGGTAGTAACTATGGCTACACCTTC	CASNPGGGSNYGYTF
NA	TRBJ2-1	NA	14	TRBV4-3	TGCGCCAGCAGCCAAGAACTAGCATACAATGAGCAGTTCTTC	CASSQELAYNEQFF
NA	TRBJ1-5	TRBD1	16	TRBV5-1	TGCGCCAGCAGGGACCCACGGGACAGGGCCAATCAGCCCCAGCATTTT	CASRDPRDRANQPQHF
NA	TRBJ1-3	NA	14	TRBV20-1	TGCAGTGCTAGTCACAGGTCGGTTGGAAACACCATATATTTT	CSASHRSVGNTIYF
NA	TRBJ2-5	NA	11	TRBV2	TGTGCCAGCACCCCTGCGGAGACCCAGTACTTC	CASTPAETQYF
NA	TRBJ2-7	NA	17	TRBV6-2/TRBV6-3	TGTGCCAGCAGTTACGGCCCGGGATCACCGATTACCTACGAGCAGTACTTC	CASSYGPGSPITYEQYF
NA	TRBJ1-2	NA	14	TRBV7-2	TGTGCCAGCAGCTTGGGCCTTCATGACTATGGCTACACCTTC	CASSLGLHDYGYTF
NA	TRBJ1-5	NA	12	TRBV9	TGTGCCAGCGGGGAGAGCAATCAGCCCCAGCATTTT	CASGESNQPQHF
NA	TRBJ2-1	TRBD1	14	TRBV6-6	TGTGCCAGCAGTTCGAGACAGGGGGGGAATGAGCAGTTCTTC	CASSSRQGGNEQFF
once	TRBJ1-5	TRBD1	17	TRBV7-2	TGTGCCAGCAGCCCTGTCTCGGGACAGGGCTACAATCAGCCCCAGCATTTT	CASSPVSGQGYNQPQHF
NA	TRBJ2-7	TRBD2	14	TRBV5-4	TGTGCCAGCCAACCTGCGGGGGAAGCCTACGAGCAGTACTTC	CASQPAGEAYEQYF
NA	TRBJ1-1	TRBD1	14	TRBV6-5	TGTGCCAGCAGAATGACAGGGCGAAGCACTGAAGCTTTCTTT	CASRMTGRSTEAFF
NA	TRBJ2-2	NA	15	TRBV5-8	TGTGCCAGCAGCTTGTGGACAGCGAACACCGGGGAGCTGTTTTTT	CASSLWTANTGELFF
NA	TRBJ2-3	NA	13	TRBV6-5	TGTGCCAGCAGTTCCACCTTCGCGGATACGCAGTATTTT	CASSSTFADTQYF
once	TRBJ1-5	NA	19	TRBV21-1	TGTGCCAGCAGCAAAGGAGCCAGCGAGGAAACAGGGAGATGTGAGCCCCAGCATTTT	CASSKGASEETGRCEPQHF
NA	TRBJ1-6	NA	14	TRBV28	TGTGCCAGCAGTTTACGAGGTCCGGGTTCACCCCTCCACTTT	CASSLRGPGSPLHF
NA	TRBJ2-6	NA	16	TRBV19	TGTGCCAGTAGCGGGTCTTCATACTCTGGGGCCAACGTCCTGACTTTC	CASSGSSYSGANVLTF
NA	TRBJ1-4	NA	12	TRBV5-1	TGCGCCAGCAGCTTGGGAAGGGGTAAACTGTTTTTT	CASSLGRGKLFF
NA	TRBJ2-5	NA	16	TRBV12-2	TGTGCAAGTCGCTTAGCCAGGGGGCCCAAGTGGGAGACCCAGTACTTC	CASRLARGPKWETQYF
once	TRBJ2-3	TRBD1	15	TRBV7-6	TGTGCCAGCAGCGCCCGGGACAGGGGTATAGATACGCAGTATTTT	CASSARDRGIDTQYF
NA	TRBJ1-3	TRBD1	13	TRBV6-5	TGTGCCAGCAGGGCGGGACAGGGAAACACCATATATTTT	CASRAGQGNTIYF
NA	TRBJ1-1	TRBD1	14	TRBV5-4	TGTGCCAGCCACAGGGGACAGTTGGACACTGAAGCTTTCTTT	CASHRGQLDTEAFF
NA	TRBJ1-6	NA	17	TRBV14	TGTGCCAGCAGCCAAGAGGTCTTCAGCTCCTATAATTCACCCCTCCACTTT	CASSQEVFSSYNSPLHF
NA	TRBJ2-5	NA	13	TRBV27	TGTGCCAGCAGTAGGGGGTTGCGGGAGACCCAGTACTTC	CASSRGLRETQYF
NA	TRBJ1-5	NA	16	TRBV5-4	TGTGCCAGCAGCTTTTCCGGCGGCAGCGGTGATCAGCCCCAGCATTTT	CASSFSGGSGDQPQHF
NA	TRBJ1-1	TRBD1	14	TRBV19	TGTGCCAGTAGTAAGACAGGGGAGGGGGCTGAAGCTTTCTTT	CASSKTGEGAEAFF
NA	TRBJ2-5	TRBD2	17	TRBV5-1	TGCCCCCGCAGTTTCGCGCCGGGGGCGGGGGGCCTTGAGACCCAGTACTTC	CPRSFAPGAGGLETQYF
once	TRBJ1-5	NA	18	TRBV6-2/TRBV6-3	TGTGCCAGCAGTTACAGCCCTCGGAGCTCGTTTAGCAATCAGCCCCAGCATTTT	CASSYSPRSSFSNQPQHF
NA	TRBJ2-1	NA	14	TRBV6-5	TGTGCCAGCACCCTCAGAGGGGGGGGAGATGAGCAGTTCTTC	CASTLRGGGDEQFF
NA	TRBJ2-5	NA	14	TRBV9	TGTGCCAGCAGCGTGGAGGGGGCCCGGGAGACCCAGTACTTC	CASSVEGARETQYF
NA	TRBJ1-4	TRBD1	13	TRBV25-1	TGTGCCAGCACCAGGACAGGGGGAGAAAAACTGTTTTTT	CASTRTGGEKLFF
NA	TRBJ2-1	TRBD1	14	TRBV2	TGTGCCAGCAGTAAAGACAGGGGGGACAATGAGCAGTTCTTC	CASSKDRGDNEQFF
NA	TRBJ2-3	NA	14	TRBV19	TGTGCCAGTAGTCCCTCGGTCCGTAGAGATACGCAGTATTTT	CASSPSVRRDTQYF
NA	TRBJ1-6	TRBD1	15	TRBV9	TGTGCCAGCAGCGACGGACAGGGGGACAATTCACCCCTCCACTTT	CASSDGQGDNSPLHF
once	TRBJ1-1	NA	15	TRBV9	TGTGCCAGCAGCGTATTAGGTGCGGGGAACACTGAAGCTTTCTTT	CASSVLGAGNTEAFF
NA	TRBJ1-1	TRBD1	13	TRBV29-1	TGCAGCGTTCAACAGGGGAGAGGCACTGAAGCTTTCTTT	CSVQQGRGTEAFF
NA	TRBJ2-1	NA	16	TRBV7-2	TGTGCCAGCACCTTGAACCCTCCGGGACAATTCCATGAGCAGTTCTTC	CASTLNPPGQFHEQFF
NA	TRBJ2-6	NA	14	TRBV5-1	TGCGCCAGCAGTGGGAGTTCTGGGGCCAACGTCCTGACTTTC	CASSGSSGANVLTF
NA	TRBJ1-5	NA	11	TRBV6-4	TGTGCCAGCAGCACGGGTGAGCCCCAGCATTTT	CASSTGEPQHF
NA	TRBJ1-6	TRBD1	14	TRBV5-6	TGTGCCAGCAGCCTAGGGACAGGGTCCCCCAAACTCCACTTT	CASSLGTGSPKLHF